This T cell receptor (beta chain) was profiled in a study of T cell responses to AZD1222 COVID-19 vaccine. Findings and limits, study-wide: Targets within unmutated variant regions were reportedly found for nearly half of spike-specific TCRs. Donors skewed white British and female; clonal diversity was possibly underestimated. With two AZD1222 doses given, Spike-specific TCR breadth and depth both rose. Only a handful of AZD1222 recipients tested seropositive at baseline.

This clone appeared once. Its cognate antigen is unknown. Here immunoSEQ multiplex PCR was the method, and the copy in TCRdb shows in-frame clones only, minus some. In the table there are more than 85,000 clones, more than 75% of which are singletons. The germline gives CDR1 KGHDR, CDR2 SFDVKD. CDR3 size: 13 residues. V was trimmed by 7 bases and J by 5 bases, leaving 10 bases between them. The source was peripheral blood, collected 28 days after the second AZD1222 dose. The source is an adult who received the AZD1222 COVID-19 vaccine. The rearrangement joins TRBV24-1 to TRBJ1-4; D remains unclear. CDR3 residues: CATRGAENEKLFF. The CDR3 nucleotides are TGTGCCACCAGGGGTGCGGAAAATGAAAAACTGTTTTTT.